The text below deals with one T cell receptor (beta chain). Its antigen is not identified. Germline V gives CDR1 MNHEY, CDR2 SVGAGI. CDR3 length: 14 amino acids. V lost 6 bases, J lost 6 bases, and 8 bases stayed unmatched. This entry is derived from a study of graft-versus-host responses after intestinal transplantation. On the study more broadly: Anti-thymocyte globulin induction, then tacrolimus and steroids for around three years, went to all recipients.

Assay: immunoSEQ multiplex PCR; the TCRdb copy retains only in-frame clones and omits some. The sample carries 80,000 to 100,000 clones, more than 85% recorded once. J is TRBJ2-7 and V is TRBV6-5, with 10 bases that match TRBD2. Sequencing used unstimulated CD4+ T cells sorted from spleen or lymph node cells, obtained before intestinal transplant. This clonotype was sampled from a human donor who received an intestinal transplant. In DNA form, the CDR3 reads TGTGCCAGCAGACCAAGCGGGAGGGCCTCCGAGCAGTACTTC. It translates to CASRPSGRASEQYF.